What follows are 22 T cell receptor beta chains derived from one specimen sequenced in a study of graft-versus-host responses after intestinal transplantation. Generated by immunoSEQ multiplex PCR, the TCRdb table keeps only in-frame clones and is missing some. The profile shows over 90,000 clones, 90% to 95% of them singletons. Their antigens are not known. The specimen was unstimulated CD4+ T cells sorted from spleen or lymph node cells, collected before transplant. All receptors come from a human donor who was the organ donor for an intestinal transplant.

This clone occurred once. The CDR3 nucleotides read TGCGCCAGCAGCCAGGCACAGGGTTCCTACGAGCAGTACTTC. This sequence encodes CASSQAQGSYEQYF. This rearrangement joins TRBV4-1 to TRBJ2-5; D is perhaps TRBD1 (6 bases). The J call is uncertain, as TRBJ2-7 better fits the DNA end. Looked up from germline, CDR1 is MGHRA and CDR2 is YSYEKL. This CDR3 region has 14 residues.

CDR3 residues: CASIARTGELFF. For the CDR3, the DNA is TGCGCCAGCATAGCGCGCACCGGGGAGCTGTTTTTT. This chain links TRBV5-1 with TRBJ2-2; tentative D call: TRBD2 (5 bases). CDR1 SGHRS and CDR2 YFSETQ come from the germline V gene. Between the trimmed V and J ends, which lost 6 bases and 4 bases, there was a span of 7 bases. The CDR3 loop spans 12 amino acids.

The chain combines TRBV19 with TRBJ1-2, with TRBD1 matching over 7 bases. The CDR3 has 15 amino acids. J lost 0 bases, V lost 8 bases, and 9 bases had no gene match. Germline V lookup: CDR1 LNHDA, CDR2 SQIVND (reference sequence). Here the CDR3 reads CASRRPGTANYGYTF. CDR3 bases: TGTGCCAGTCGGAGGCCCGGGACAGCTAACTATGGCTACACCTTC.

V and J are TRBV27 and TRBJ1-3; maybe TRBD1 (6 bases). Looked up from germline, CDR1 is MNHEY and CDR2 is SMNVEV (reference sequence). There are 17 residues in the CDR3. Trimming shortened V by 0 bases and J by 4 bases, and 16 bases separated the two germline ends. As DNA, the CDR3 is TGTGCCAGCAGTTTATCGTTAGGACAGCCTCGAGGAAACACCATATATTTT. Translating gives CASSLSLGQPRGNTIYF.

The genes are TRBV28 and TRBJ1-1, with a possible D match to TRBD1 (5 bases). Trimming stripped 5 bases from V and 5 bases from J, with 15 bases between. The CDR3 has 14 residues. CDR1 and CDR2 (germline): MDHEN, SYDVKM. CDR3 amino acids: CASSEVRGGTEAFF. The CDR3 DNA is TGTGCCAGCAGTGAGGTTCGGGGGGGGACTGAAGCTTTCTTT.

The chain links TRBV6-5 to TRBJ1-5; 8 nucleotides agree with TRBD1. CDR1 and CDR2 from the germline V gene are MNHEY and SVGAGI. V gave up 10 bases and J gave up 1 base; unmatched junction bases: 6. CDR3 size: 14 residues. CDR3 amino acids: CAISRQGSNQPQHF. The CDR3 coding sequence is TGTGCCATCAGCAGACAGGGGAGCAATCAGCCCCAGCATTTT.

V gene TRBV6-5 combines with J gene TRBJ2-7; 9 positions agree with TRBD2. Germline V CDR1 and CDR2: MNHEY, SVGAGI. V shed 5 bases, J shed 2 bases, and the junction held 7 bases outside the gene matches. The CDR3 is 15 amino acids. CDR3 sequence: CASSGGSSGAYEQYF. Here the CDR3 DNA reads TGTGCCAGCAGTGGTGGATCTAGCGGGGCCTACGAGCAGTACTTC.

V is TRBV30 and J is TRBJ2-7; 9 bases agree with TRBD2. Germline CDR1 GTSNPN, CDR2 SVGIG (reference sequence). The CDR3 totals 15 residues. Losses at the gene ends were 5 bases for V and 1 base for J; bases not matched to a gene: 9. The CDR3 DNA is TGTGCCTGGCGCCGGGGACTAGCTCGGTCCTACGAGCAGTACTTC. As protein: CAWRRGLARSYEQYF. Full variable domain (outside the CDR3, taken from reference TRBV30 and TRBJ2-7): SQTIHQWPATLVQPVGSPLSLECTVEGTSNPNLYWYRQAAGRGLQLLFYSVGIGQISSEVPQNLSASRPQDRQFILSSKKLLLSDSGFYLCAWRRGLARSYEQYFGPGTRLTVT.

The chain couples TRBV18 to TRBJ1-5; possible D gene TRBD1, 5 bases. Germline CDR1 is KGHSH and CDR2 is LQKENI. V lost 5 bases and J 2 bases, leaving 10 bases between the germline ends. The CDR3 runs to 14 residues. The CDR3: CASSRGHGNQPQHF. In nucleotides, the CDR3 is TGTGCCAGCTCAAGAGGACACGGCAATCAGCCCCAGCATTTT.

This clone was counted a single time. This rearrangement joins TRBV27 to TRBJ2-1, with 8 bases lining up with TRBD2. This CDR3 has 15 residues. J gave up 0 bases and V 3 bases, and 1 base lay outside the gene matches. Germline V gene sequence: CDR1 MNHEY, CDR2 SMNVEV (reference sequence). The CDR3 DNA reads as TGTGCCAGCAGTTTTCGGGGGGGCTCCTACAATGAGCAGTTCTTC. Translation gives CASSFRGGSYNEQFF.

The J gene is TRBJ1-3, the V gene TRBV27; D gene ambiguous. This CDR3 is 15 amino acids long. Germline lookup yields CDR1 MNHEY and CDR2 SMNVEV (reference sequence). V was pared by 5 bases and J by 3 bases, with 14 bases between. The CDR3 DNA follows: TGTGCCAGCAGTCCCGGGGTAGGGCTTGGAAACACCATATATTTT. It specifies CASSPGVGLGNTIYF.

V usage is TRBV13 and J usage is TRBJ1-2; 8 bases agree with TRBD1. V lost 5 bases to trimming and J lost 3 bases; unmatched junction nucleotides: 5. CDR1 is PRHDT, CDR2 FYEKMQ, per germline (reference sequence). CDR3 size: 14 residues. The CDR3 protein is CASSSRTGYYGYTF. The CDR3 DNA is TGTGCCAGCAGCAGCAGGACAGGGTACTATGGCTACACCTTC. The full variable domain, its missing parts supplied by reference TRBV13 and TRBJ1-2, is AAGVIQSPRHLIKEKRETATLKCYPIPRHDTVYWYQQGPGQDPQFLISFYEKMQSDKGSIPDRFSAQQFSDYHSELNMSSLELGDSALYFCASSSRTGYYGYTFGSGTRLTVV.

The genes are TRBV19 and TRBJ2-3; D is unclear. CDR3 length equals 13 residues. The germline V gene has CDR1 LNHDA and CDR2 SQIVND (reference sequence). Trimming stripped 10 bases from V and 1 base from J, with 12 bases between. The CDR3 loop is CATNNRGTDTQYF. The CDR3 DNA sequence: TGTGCCACCAACAATCGGGGCACAGATACGCAGTATTTT.

CDR3 sequence (DNA): TGTGCCAGCTCACCTGGGGGGGTTCAGGGAACCTACGAGCAGTACTTC. Translation: CASSPGGVQGTYEQYF. The genes are TRBV18 and TRBJ2-7; 7 nucleotides agree with TRBD2. Germline CDR1 and CDR2: KGHSH and LQKENI. The CDR3 is 16 residues long. The trim removed 3 bases at V and 2 bases at J, leaving 10 bases unmatched.

In DNA, the CDR3 is TGTGCCAGCACGACAGGGTCCCCAAACATTCAGTACTTC. Translation gives CASTTGSPNIQYF. This sequence joins TRBV28 and TRBJ2-4; 7 bases are shared with TRBD1. CDR3 length equals 13 residues. CDR1 is MDHEN, CDR2 SYDVKM, per germline. With 7 bases clipped from V and 6 bases from J, the junction kept 6 bases outside the gene matches.

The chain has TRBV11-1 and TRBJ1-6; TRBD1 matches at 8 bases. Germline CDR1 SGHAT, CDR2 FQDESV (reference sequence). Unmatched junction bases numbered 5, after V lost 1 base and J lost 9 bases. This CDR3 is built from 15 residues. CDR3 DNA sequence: TGTGCCAGCAGCTTAGTTGGGACAGGTCCTTCACCCCTCCACTTT. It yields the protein CASSLVGTGPSPLHF.

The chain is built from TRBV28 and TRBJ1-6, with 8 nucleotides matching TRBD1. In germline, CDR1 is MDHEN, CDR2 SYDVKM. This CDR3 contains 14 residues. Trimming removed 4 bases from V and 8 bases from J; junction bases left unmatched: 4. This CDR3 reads CASSYRGIDSPLHF. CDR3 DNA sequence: TGTGCCAGCAGTTACAGGGGGATCGATTCACCCCTCCACTTT.

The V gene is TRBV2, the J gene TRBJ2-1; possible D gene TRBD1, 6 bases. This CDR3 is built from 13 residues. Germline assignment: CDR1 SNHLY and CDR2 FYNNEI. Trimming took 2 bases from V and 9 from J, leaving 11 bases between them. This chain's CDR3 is CASSERGFGEQFF. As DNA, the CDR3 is TGTGCCAGCAGTGAAAGGGGGTTCGGTGAGCAGTTCTTC.

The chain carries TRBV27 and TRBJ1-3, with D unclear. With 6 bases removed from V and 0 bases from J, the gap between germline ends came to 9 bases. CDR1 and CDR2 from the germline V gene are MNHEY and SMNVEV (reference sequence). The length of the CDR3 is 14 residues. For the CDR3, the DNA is TGTGCCAGCAGCCCCTCGGGCTCTGGAAACACCATATATTTT. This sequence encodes CASSPSGSGNTIYF.

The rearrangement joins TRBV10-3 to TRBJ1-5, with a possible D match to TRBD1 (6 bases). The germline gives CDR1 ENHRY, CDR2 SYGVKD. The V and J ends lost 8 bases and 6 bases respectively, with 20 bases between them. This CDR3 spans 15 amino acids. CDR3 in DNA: TGTGCCATCGCGCAAGGGACAACAGGCAGTCAGCCCCAGCATTTT. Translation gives CAIAQGTTGSQPQHF.

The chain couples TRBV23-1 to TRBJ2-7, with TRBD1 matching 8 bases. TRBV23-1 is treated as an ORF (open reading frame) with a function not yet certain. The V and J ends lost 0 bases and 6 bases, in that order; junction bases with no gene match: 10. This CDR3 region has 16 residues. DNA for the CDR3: TGCGCCAGCAGTCAATCCCAGGACAGGGAAGGATGCGAGCAGTACTTC. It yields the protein CASSQSQDREGCEQYF.

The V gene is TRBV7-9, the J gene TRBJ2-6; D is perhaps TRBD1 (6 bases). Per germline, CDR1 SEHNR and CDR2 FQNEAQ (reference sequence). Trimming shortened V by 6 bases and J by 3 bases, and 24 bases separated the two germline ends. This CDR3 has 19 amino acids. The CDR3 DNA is TGTGCCAGCAGAAAAAGTGGGGCCAGGGGAAAGGGTGGGGCCAACGTCCTGACTTTC. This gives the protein CASRKSGARGKGGANVLTF.